This TCR beta chain is from a study of human T cells and chemical hapten exposure. Study at large: The study traced per-sample TCR yield variation mainly to small differences in pooled library volumes.

V shed 6 bases and J shed 1 base, with 13 bases lying between them. This CDR3 is built from 16 residues. Noted time point: pre-sensitization, week 0. The treatment was: therapeutic diphenylcyclopropenone sensitization with weekly scalp DPC. TCRdb itself ran the RACE reads through MiXCR, one entry per CDR3 protein. The table includes 200,000 to 300,000 distinct CDR3 sequences, 7% to 10% detected once. This clonotype was found a few times. The sample consisted of whole blood, taken in connection with sensitization to the hapten diphenylcyclopropenone (DPC). The clonotype originates from a middle-aged woman with alopecia areata. Some clones in this sample may be carry-over from other donors' samples. The rearrangement joins TRBV12-3 or TRBV12-4 to TRBJ2-6; D ambiguous. The CDR3 loop reads CASRPLWSSGANVLTF. The CDR3 DNA is TGTGCCAGCAGACCACTTTGGTCGTCTGGGGCCAACGTCCTGACTTTC.